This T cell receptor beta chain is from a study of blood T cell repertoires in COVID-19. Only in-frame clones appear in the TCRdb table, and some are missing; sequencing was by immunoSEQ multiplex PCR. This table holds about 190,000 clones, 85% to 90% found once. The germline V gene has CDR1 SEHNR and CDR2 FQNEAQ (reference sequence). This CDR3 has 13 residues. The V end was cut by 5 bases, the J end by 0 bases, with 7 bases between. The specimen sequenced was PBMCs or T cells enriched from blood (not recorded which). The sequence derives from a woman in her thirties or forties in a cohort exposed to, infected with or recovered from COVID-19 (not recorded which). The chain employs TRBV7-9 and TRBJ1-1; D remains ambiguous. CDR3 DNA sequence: TGTGCCAGCAGCGTGTACATGAACACTGAAGCTTTCTTT. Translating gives CASSVYMNTEAFF.